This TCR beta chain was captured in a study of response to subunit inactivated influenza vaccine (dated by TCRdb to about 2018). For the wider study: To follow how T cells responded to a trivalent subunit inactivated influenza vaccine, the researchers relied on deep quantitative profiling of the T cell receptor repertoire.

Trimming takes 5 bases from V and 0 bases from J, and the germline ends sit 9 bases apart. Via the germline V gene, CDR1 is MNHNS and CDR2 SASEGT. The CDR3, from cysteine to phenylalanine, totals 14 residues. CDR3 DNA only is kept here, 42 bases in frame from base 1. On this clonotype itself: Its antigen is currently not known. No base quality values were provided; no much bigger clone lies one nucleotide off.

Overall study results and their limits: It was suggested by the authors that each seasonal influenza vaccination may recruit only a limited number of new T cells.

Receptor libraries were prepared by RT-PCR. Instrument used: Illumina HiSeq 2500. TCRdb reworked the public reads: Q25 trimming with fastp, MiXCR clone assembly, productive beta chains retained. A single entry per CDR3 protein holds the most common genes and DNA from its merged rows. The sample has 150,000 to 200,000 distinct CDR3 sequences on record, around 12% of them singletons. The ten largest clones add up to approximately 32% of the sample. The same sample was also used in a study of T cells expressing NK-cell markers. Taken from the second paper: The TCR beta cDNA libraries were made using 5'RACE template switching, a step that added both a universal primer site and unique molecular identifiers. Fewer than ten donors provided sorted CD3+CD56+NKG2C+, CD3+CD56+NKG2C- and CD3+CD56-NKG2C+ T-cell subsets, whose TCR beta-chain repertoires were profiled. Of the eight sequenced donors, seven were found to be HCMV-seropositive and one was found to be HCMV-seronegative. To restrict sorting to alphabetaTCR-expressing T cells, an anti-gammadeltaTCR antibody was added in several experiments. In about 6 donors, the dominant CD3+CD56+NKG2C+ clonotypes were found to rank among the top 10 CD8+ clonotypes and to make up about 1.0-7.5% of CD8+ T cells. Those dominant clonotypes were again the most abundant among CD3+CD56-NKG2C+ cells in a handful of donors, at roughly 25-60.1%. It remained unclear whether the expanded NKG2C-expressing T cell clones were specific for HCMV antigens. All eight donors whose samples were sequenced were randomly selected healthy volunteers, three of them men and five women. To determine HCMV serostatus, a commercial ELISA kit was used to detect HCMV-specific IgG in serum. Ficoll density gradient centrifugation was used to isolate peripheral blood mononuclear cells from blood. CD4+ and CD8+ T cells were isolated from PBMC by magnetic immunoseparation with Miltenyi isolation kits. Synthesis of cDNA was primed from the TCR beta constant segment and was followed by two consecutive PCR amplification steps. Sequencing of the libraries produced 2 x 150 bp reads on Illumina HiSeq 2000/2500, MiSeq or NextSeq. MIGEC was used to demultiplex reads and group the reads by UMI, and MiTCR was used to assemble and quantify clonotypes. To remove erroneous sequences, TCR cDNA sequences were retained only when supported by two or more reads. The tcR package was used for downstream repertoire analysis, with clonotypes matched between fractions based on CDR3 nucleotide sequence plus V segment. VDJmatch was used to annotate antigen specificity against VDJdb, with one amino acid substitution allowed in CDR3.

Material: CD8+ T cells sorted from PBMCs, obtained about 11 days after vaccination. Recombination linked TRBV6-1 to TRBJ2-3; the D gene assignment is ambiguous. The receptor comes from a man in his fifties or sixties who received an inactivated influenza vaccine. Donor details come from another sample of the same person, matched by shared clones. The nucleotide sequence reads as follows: TGTGCCAGCAGTCCCTGGGCTAGCACAGATACGCAGTATTTT. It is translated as CASSPWASTDTQYF.